This T cell receptor beta chain was sequenced in a study of shared clonotypes between healthy human individuals. Study-wide results and limits: Clonotypes not shared had lower generation probabilities than those common to all four donors.

With respect to this clone: The antigen is undetermined. It may be a read error: a sequence one base away is much more abundant. This CDR3 is also generated by other DNA sequences in the sample.

The authors ran the assay at deep level. The assay was immunoSEQ multiplex PCR, and TCRdb's table has in-frame clones only and misses some. This table has roughly 2 million clones, roughly 95% appearing once. The sequenced sample was naive CD4+ T cells sorted from blood. Documented subset: CD45RA+ positively selected. This clonotype was sampled from a man aged 18 to 29 in good health.

The CDR3 nucleotides read TGTGCCAGCAGCCGGGACAGGGGGAGTTATAATTCGCCCCTCCACTTT. It encodes CASSRDRGSYNSPLHF. This sequence joins TRBV5-4 and TRBJ1-6, with 11 bases that match TRBD1. CDR3 length: 16 amino acids. Germline V CDR1 and CDR2: SGHNT, YYREEE (reference sequence).